This T cell receptor beta chain originates from a study of T-cell memory formation after mild COVID-19. Looking at the study overall: Largely, the TCR clusters proved donor specific. Study observations and caveats: Nothing showed for sure that second-wave clones peaking on day 37 were SARS-CoV-2 specific.

As regards this clonotype: Its specificity is unknown.

The ends were cut back, 3 bases at V and 4 bases at J, with 11 bases in the middle. The germline V gene encodes CDR1 SGHTA and CDR2 FQGTGA. The CDR3 has 14 residues. TCRdb processed the 5' RACE reads anew with MiXCR; each CDR3 protein has one entry. This table holds over 120,000 distinct CDR3 sequences, less than 20% found once. This receptor was taken from an adult woman who had mild COVID-19 (a few samples of this study predate the infection). Cell type and time point are not known. V is TRBV7-3 and J is TRBJ2-3, with D unclear. Sequences were obtained from PBMCs or a T cell subset sorted from them (not recorded which). CDR3 DNA: TGTGCCAGCAGCTTGGACCGCGTGGCAGATACGCAGTATTTT. It codes for CASSLDRVADTQYF.